This T cell receptor beta chain was documented in a study of cytomegalovirus exposure and HLA in healthy donors. PCR involved 60 Vbeta and 13 Jbeta primers. The assay was immunoSEQ multiplex PCR, and TCRdb's table has in-frame clones only and misses some. Of approximately 170,000 clones detected, roughly 81% appear once; the ten largest clones hold less than 4%. Broader study findings: Accurate prediction of most subjects' HLA-A and HLA-B alleles from TCR beta sequences was reported.

Notes on this clone: Its antigen is undetermined.

The germline V gene encodes CDR1 WSHSY and CDR2 SAAADI. V shed 8 bases and J shed 0 bases, with 8 bases lying between them. This CDR3 is 13 amino acids long. The sequence was obtained from a woman aged 30 to 39 in good health and CMV-seropositive. This chain links TRBV10-2 with TRBJ1-5; TRBD1 is a possible D gene (6 bases). The sample taken for sequencing was PBMCs. The CDR3 region is CASRDISNQPQHF. In DNA form, the CDR3 reads TGCGCCAGCCGGGACATTAGCAATCAGCCCCAGCATTTT.